Below, 27 T cell receptor beta chains from the same sample are listed, as sequenced in a study of shared clonotypes between healthy human individuals. Sequencing used immunoSEQ multiplex PCR; TCRdb keeps in-frame clones, though not all of them. The table shows around 720,000 clones, with 60% to 75% occurring only once. The sample consisted of memory CD4+ T cells sorted from blood. Subset of the sample: CD45RA-negative fraction. These receptors were taken from a woman under 40 in good health.

A few counts support this clone. V usage is TRBV15 and J usage is TRBJ2-3; D is perhaps TRBD1 (6 bases). CDR3 length equals 16 residues. Trimming shortened V by 1 base and J by 6 bases, and 17 bases separated the two germline ends. The germline V gene encodes CDR1 LNHNV and CDR2 YYDKDF (reference sequence). The CDR3 coding sequence is TGTGCCACCAGCAGAGCTCAGGATCTGCAGGGGGATACGCAGTATTTT. As protein: CATSRAQDLQGDTQYF. The full variable domain, rest sourced from reference TRBV15 and TRBJ2-3, is DAMVIQNPRYQVTQFGKPVTLSCSQTLNHNVMYWYQQKSSQAPKLLFHYYDKDFNNEADTPDNFQSRRPNTSFCFLDIRSPGLGDTAMYLCATSRAQDLQGDTQYFGPGTRLTVL.

This chain connects TRBV5-1 to TRBJ1-1; D call uncertain. V lost 0 bases and J lost 4, with 10 bases in between. Germline CDR1 reads SGHRS; CDR2 reads YFSETQ. This CDR3 region has 14 residues. This chain's CDR3 is CASSLVQTSTEAFF. As DNA, the CDR3 is TGCGCCAGCAGCTTGGTTCAGACAAGCACTGAAGCTTTCTTT.

The chain employs TRBV28 and TRBJ1-2; D is unresolved. V was trimmed by 6 bases and J by 0 bases, leaving 8 bases between them. The germline CDR1 and CDR2 sequences are MDHEN and SYDVKM. The CDR3 sequence is 13 residues long. CDR3 in amino acids: CASSAGTNYGYTF. As DNA, the CDR3 is TGTGCCAGCAGCGCCGGGACTAACTATGGCTACACCTTC.

The V and J genes are TRBV7-3 and TRBJ2-2; maybe TRBD2 (6 bases). This CDR3 comprises 16 residues. The V and J ends lost 1 base and 6 bases respectively, with 15 bases between them. Germline assignment: CDR1 SGHTA and CDR2 FQGTGA. The CDR3 nucleotides read TGTGCCAGCAGCTTAAGGCGGGACTCAACCCCCGGGGAGCTGTTTTTT. This codes for CASSLRRDSTPGELFF.

The rearrangement links TRBV21-1 to TRBJ2-5; the table names TRBD1, a call not compared with the DNA. TRBV21-1 is designated a pseudogene. CDR3 size: 14 residues. CDR3 in amino acids: CASSTSDRDETQYF. The CDR3 DNA reads as TGTGCCAGCAGCACTTCGGACAGGGATGAGACCCAGTACTTC.

CDR3 bases: TGTGCCAGCAGCGTACAGGGGCGGCGGGGTGGCTACACCTTC. Translation gives CASSVQGRRGGYTF. The genes are TRBV28 and TRBJ1-2; 7 bases align to TRBD1. The junction had 11 bases not matched to a gene; V was cut back by 6 bases and J by 7 bases. CDR1 and CDR2 (germline): MDHEN, SYDVKM. The CDR3 is made up of 14 amino acids.

This clone has a handful of counts. The V call is TRBV6-1, the J call TRBJ1-1; the match to TRBD1 covers 8 bases. The CDR3 sequence is 14 residues long. Germline lookup yields CDR1 MNHNS and CDR2 SASEGT. The V segment lost 4 bases and the J segment 5 bases; nucleotides outside the gene matches: 6. CDR3 sequence reads: CASSAAGGRTEAFF. CDR3 nucleotides: TGTGCCAGCAGTGCCGCAGGGGGCAGAACTGAAGCTTTCTTT.

DNA of the CDR3: TGCGCCAGCAGCGGGGGTCCTTATAGCGCGGGACAAGAGACCCAGTACTTC. Protein product: CASSGGPYSAGQETQYF. The chain is built from TRBV10-1 and TRBJ2-5; a weak D match, TRBD2 (6 bases). V was clipped by 6 bases and J by 2 bases, with 22 bases between them. The CDR3 loop spans 17 amino acids. Looked up from germline, CDR1 is WNHNN and CDR2 is SYGVQD (reference sequence).

J is TRBJ1-5 and V is TRBV10-1; D not resolved. Germline V gene data show CDR1 as WNHNN and CDR2 as SYGVQD (reference sequence). This CDR3 comprises 11 residues. With 4 bases removed from V and 5 bases from J, the gap between germline ends came to 3 bases. In nucleotides, the CDR3 is TGCGCCAGCAGTGGCGATCAGCCCCAGCATTTT. Amino acid sequence: CASSGDQPQHF.

The V call is TRBV7-2, the J call TRBJ2-3, with 16 bases matching TRBD2. The CDR3 is 17 residues long. Germline loops: CDR1 SGHTA, CDR2 FQGNSA. The V gene end was trimmed by 5 bases and the J gene end by 4 bases; junction bases not matched to a gene: 6. The DNA of the CDR3 is TGTGCCAGCAGCAAGGGACTAGCGGGAGGGGGCGCAGATACGCAGTATTTT. Amino acid sequence: CASSKGLAGGGADTQYF.

V and J are TRBV6-1 and TRBJ2-7; 9 bases map to TRBD2. CDR1 and CDR2 from the germline V gene are MNHNS and SASEGT. V lost 8 bases and J lost 2; bases outside the gene matches: 7. The CDR3 contains 14 residues. The CDR3 reads CASALAGHTYEQYF. The CDR3 bases are TGTGCCAGCGCTCTAGCGGGGCACACCTACGAGCAGTACTTC.

This clone was seen a handful of times. V is TRBV28 and J is TRBJ2-7, with D possibly TRBD1 on 6 matching bases. V was cut by 4 bases and J by 2 bases, with 15 bases left in between. CDR1 and CDR2 from the germline V gene are MDHEN and SYDVKM. This CDR3 spans 15 amino acids. This chain's CDR3 is CASSSTGLVPYEQYF. As DNA, the CDR3 is TGTGCCAGCAGTTCAACAGGGCTGGTCCCCTACGAGCAGTACTTC.

The chain recombines TRBV6-1 with TRBJ1-5; D might be TRBD1 (5 bases). Germline V CDR1 and CDR2: MNHNS, SASEGT. Trimming removed 4 bases at V and 0 bases at J, with 10 bases between. The CDR3 covers 15 residues. The CDR3 protein is CASSAQTDSNQPQHF. CDR3 in DNA: TGTGCCAGCAGTGCCCAGACAGATAGCAATCAGCCCCAGCATTTT.

With regard to this clone: Other nucleotide sequences from this sample produce the same CDR3. The chain links TRBV2 to TRBJ2-2; D not resolved. The V and J ends lost 4 bases and 0 bases respectively, with 6 bases between them. The CDR3 totals 14 residues. In germline, CDR1 is SNHLY, CDR2 FYNNEI. CDR3 sequence: CASSASSNTGELFF. CDR3 nucleotide sequence: TGTGCCAGCAGTGCCTCTTCGAACACCGGGGAGCTGTTTTTT.

The J gene is TRBJ2-7, the V gene TRBV6-6; D uncertain. The V and J ends lost 2 bases and 5 bases respectively, with 10 bases between them. The CDR3 length is 13 residues. Per germline, CDR1 MNHNY and CDR2 SVGAGI (reference sequence). The chain's CDR3 is CASSYLVSHEQYF. In DNA form, the CDR3 reads TGTGCCAGCAGTTACCTTGTTTCCCACGAGCAGTACTTC.

CDR3: CAREDEQFF. The CDR3 nucleotides are TGTGCCAGGGAGGATGAGCAGTTCTTC. The gene calls are TRBV7-3 and TRBJ2-1, with D possibly being TRBD2 (5 bases). The CDR3 is 9 residues long. Germline V CDR1 and CDR2: SGHTA, FQGTGA. V lost 9 bases and J 8 bases, leaving 5 bases between the germline ends.

CDR3 sequence: CASSIRTSGRPNEQFF. The CDR3 region has the DNA TGTGCCAGTAGTATACGGACTAGCGGGAGGCCCAATGAGCAGTTCTTC. The rearrangement uses TRBV19 and TRBJ2-1; TRBD2 aligns across 14 bases. The V segment lost 2 bases and the J segment 6 bases; nucleotides outside the gene matches: 3. Germline V lookup: CDR1 LNHDA, CDR2 SQIVND (reference sequence). This CDR3 comprises 16 residues. The full variable domain, in which reference TRBV19 and TRBJ2-1 provide the parts outside the CDR3, is DGGITQSPKYLFRKEGQNVTLSCEQNLNHDAMYWYRQDPGQGLRLIYYSQIVNDFQKGDIAEGYSVSREKKESFPLTVTSAQKNPTAFYLCASSIRTSGRPNEQFFGPGTRLTVL.

The chain links TRBV5-1 to TRBJ2-5; no clear D. Trimming took off 6 bases at V and 1 base at J, with 7 bases between the two ends. Per the germline V gene, CDR1 is SGHRS and CDR2 is YFSETQ. This CDR3 is 12 amino acids long. The CDR3 DNA reads TGCGCCAGCACCGGACCCCAAGAGACCCAGTACTTC. Translation: CASTGPQETQYF.

V gene TRBV5-4 combines with J gene TRBJ1-3; no firm D call. CDR3 length: 15 residues. The germline gives CDR1 SGHNT, CDR2 YYREEE (reference sequence). Trimming shortened V by 0 bases and J by 0 bases, and 7 bases separated the two germline ends. This CDR3 is CASSLGVGSGNTIYF. CDR3 sequence (DNA): TGTGCCAGCAGCTTGGGGGTTGGCTCTGGAAACACCATATATTTT.

This chain joins TRBV9 and TRBJ2-6, with TRBD2 as a possible D gene (6 bases). The V gene lost 4 bases and the J gene lost 0 bases, with 17 bases spanning the gap. The CDR3 spans 18 residues. Germline CDR1 and CDR2: SGDLS and YYNGEE. CDR3 region: CASSLTGTDVSGANVLTF. DNA for the CDR3: TGTGCCAGCAGCTTGACCGGGACTGACGTCTCTGGGGCCAACGTCCTGACTTTC.

V and J are TRBV19 and TRBJ1-5; D unclear. With 3 bases removed from V and 6 bases from J, the gap between germline ends came to 15 bases. The CDR3 has 15 residues. CDR1 is LNHDA, CDR2 SQIVND, per germline (reference sequence). CDR3 loop: CASSIQIPAAQPQHF. In DNA form, the CDR3 reads TGTGCCAGTAGTATTCAAATCCCGGCGGCTCAGCCCCAGCATTTT.

The genes are TRBV10-3 and TRBJ2-7; a weak D match, TRBD1 (6 bases). This CDR3 spans 14 amino acids. V was cut by 3 bases and J by 4 bases, with 13 bases left in between. Germline loops: CDR1 ENHRY, CDR2 SYGVKD. The CDR3 DNA is TGTGCCATCAGTGAACGTGACAGGACGTACGAGCAGTACTTC. Translated, it gives CAISERDRTYEQYF.

Many counts were recorded for this clone. The chain couples TRBV6-1 to TRBJ2-1; 10 bases match TRBD1. Germline V gene sequence: CDR1 MNHNS, CDR2 SASEGT. The V segment lost 4 bases and the J segment 7 bases; nucleotides outside the gene matches: 7. The CDR3 is made up of 15 amino acids. CDR3 DNA: TGTGCCAGCAGTGCCTTCGGACAGGGGGGGAATGAGCAGTTCTTC. Its translation is CASSAFGQGGNEQFF.

V and J are TRBV4-1 and TRBJ2-5; a weak D match, TRBD1 (7 bases). The V end lost 4 bases, the J end lost 2 bases, and 17 bases lay between the germline ends. The CDR3 runs to 16 residues. The germline V gene encodes CDR1 MGHRA and CDR2 YSYEKL. The CDR3: CASSLSLPGGQETQYF. CDR3 nucleotide sequence: TGCGCCAGCAGCCTAAGCCTTCCAGGGGGGCAAGAGACCCAGTACTTC.

This chain links TRBV27 with TRBJ2-7; 7 bases match TRBD1. The length of the CDR3 is 15 residues. The trim removed 6 bases at V and 0 bases at J, leaving 8 bases unmatched. Germline values: CDR1 MNHEY, CDR2 SMNVEV (reference sequence). CDR3 nucleotides: TGTGCCAGCAGCCTAAAGACAGGGAGCTCCTACGAGCAGTACTTC. As protein: CASSLKTGSSYEQYF.

The chain uses TRBV5-6 and TRBJ2-7; possible D gene TRBD1, 6 bases. The germline V and J ends were trimmed by 2 bases and 7 bases, with 13 bases remaining between them. This CDR3 comprises 13 residues. Per the germline V gene, CDR1 is SGHDT and CDR2 is YYEEEE. The CDR3 region has the DNA TGTGCCAGCAGCTTTAACAGGGTTGGTGAGCAGTACTTC. Its translation: CASSFNRVGEQYF.

This clone turned up a few times. Additional DNA sequences in this sample encode the identical CDR3. The V and J genes are TRBV5-1 and TRBJ2-1; tentatively, D is TRBD2 (5 bases). CDR1 and CDR2 from the germline V gene are SGHRS and YFSETQ. The CDR3 is 15 amino acids. V was clipped by 0 bases and J by 4 bases, with 11 bases between them. The DNA for the CDR3 is TGCGCCAGCAGCTTGGCCTCGGGATCATACAATGAGCAGTTCTTC. Protein: CASSLASGSYNEQFF.